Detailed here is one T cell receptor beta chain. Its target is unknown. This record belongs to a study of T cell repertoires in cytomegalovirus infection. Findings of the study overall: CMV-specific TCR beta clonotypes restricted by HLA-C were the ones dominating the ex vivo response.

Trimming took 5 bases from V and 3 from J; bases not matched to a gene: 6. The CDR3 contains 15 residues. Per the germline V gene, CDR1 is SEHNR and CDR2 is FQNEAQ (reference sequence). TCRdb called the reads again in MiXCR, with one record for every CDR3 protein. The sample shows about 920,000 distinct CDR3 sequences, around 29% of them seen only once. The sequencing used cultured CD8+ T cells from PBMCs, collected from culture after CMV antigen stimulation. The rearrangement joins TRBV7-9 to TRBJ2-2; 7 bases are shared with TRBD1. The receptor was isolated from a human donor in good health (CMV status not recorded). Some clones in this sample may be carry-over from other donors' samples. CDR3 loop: CASSRRDSYTGELFF. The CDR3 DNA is TGTGCCAGCAGCCGCCGGGACAGCTACACCGGGGAGCTGTTTTTT.